These 8 T cell receptor beta chains share one sample of origin, sequenced in a study of Graves' ophthalmopathy and Graves' hyperthyroidism. Scientists amplified the TCR beta CDR3 regions from RNA transcripts. A first-round RT-PCR used HTBI primers, followed by a second-round multiplex PCR. TCRdb re-called the multiplex PCR reads with MiXCR, one entry per CDR3 protein. The repertoire holds hundreds of thousands of distinct CDR3 sequences, with roughly 21% as singletons. The sample taken for sequencing was peripheral blood. The receptors come from a woman between 18 and 29 years old with stable Graves' hyperthyroidism.

This clonotype was seen many times. This chain links TRBV28 with TRBJ1-5; D possibly corresponds to TRBD1 (5 bases). CDR3 length equals 11 residues. Trimming took 10 bases from V and 13 from J, leaving 17 bases between them. The V gene's germline CDR1 is MDHEN and CDR2 SYDVKM. CDR3 loop: CATLRTGAQHF. As DNA, the CDR3 is TGTGCCACCCTAAGAACAGGCGCGCAGCATTTT.

This clonotype was recorded many times. The chain recombines TRBV27 with TRBJ1-1, with D unresolved. This CDR3 contains 13 residues. V gave up 6 bases and J gave up 1 base, with 9 bases separating them. Germline CDR1 and CDR2: MNHEY and SMNVEV (reference sequence). CDR3 sequence reads: CASRTPGNTEAFF. The CDR3 DNA follows: TGTGCCAGCAGAACCCCGGGGAACACTGAAGCTTTCTTT.

This clonotype occurred many times. CDR3 bases: TGTGCCAGCAGGTTCCAGGGGGATAGCAATCAGCCCCAGCATTTT. Translated: CASRFQGDSNQPQHF. The rearrangement links TRBV6-5 to TRBJ1-5; 7 positions match TRBD1. This CDR3 comprises 15 residues. With V trimmed by 6 bases and J by 0 bases, 5 bases remained unmatched. In germline, CDR1 is MNHEY, CDR2 SVGAGI.

The sample holds one count of this clonotype. Possible read error: a much larger clone is one base away. V and J are TRBV6-1 and TRBJ2-7, with unresolved D. The CDR3 totals 13 residues. From germline, CDR1 is MNHNS and CDR2 SASEGT. DNA for the CDR3: TGTGCCAGCGGCCGGACCCGAGAGTACGGGCAGTACTTC. Amino acids: CASGRTREYGQYF.

This clonotype was recorded at least ten times. The chain has TRBV9 and TRBJ2-2; D is ambiguous. Germline CDR1 SGDLS, CDR2 YYNGEE. Trimming left V 4 bases short and J 4 bases short, with 14 bases between. This CDR3 contains 15 residues. Here the CDR3 DNA reads TGTGCCAGCAGCTCAAGTTACAGTCCCACCGGGGAGCTGTTTTTT. Protein: CASSSSYSPTGELFF.

This clonotype was seen at least ten times. The chain has TRBV12-3 or TRBV12-4 and TRBJ1-1; 8 nucleotides align to TRBD1. The CDR3 sequence is 14 residues long. The V and J ends lost 7 bases and 5 bases, in that order; junction bases with no gene match: 9. In DNA form, the CDR3 reads TGTGCCAGCAACGTGGACAGGGAGGGGACTGAAGCTTTCTTT. Translation: CASNVDREGTEAFF.

In this sample, this clonotype turned up many times. The chain links TRBV7-8 to TRBJ2-2; 9 nucleotides line up with TRBD2. V lost 2 bases to trimming and J lost 3 bases; unmatched junction nucleotides: 1. The germline V gene has CDR1 SGHVS and CDR2 FQNEAQ. The CDR3 length is 15 residues. CDR3: CASSLLAGDTGELFF. The CDR3, as DNA: TGTGCCAGCAGCTTATTAGCGGGAGACACCGGGGAGCTGTTTTTT.

This sequence joins TRBV11-2 and TRBJ1-1, with D perhaps matching TRBD1 (5 bases). Germline assignment: CDR1 SGHAT and CDR2 FQNNGV. The CDR3 length is 19 residues. The V end lost 3 bases, the J end lost 0 bases, and 23 bases lay between the germline ends. The CDR3 loop reads CASSFPIREGRLMNTEAFF. The CDR3 DNA reads TGTGCCAGCAGCTTCCCAATCAGGGAGGGGAGGTTGATGAACACTGAAGCTTTCTTT.